This is a list of T cell receptor beta chains from one sample in a study of cytomegalovirus exposure and HLA in healthy donors. Profiled with immunoSEQ multiplex PCR; TCRdb holds only in-frame clones, not every one. Of 190,000 or so clones in the sample, around four fifths were seen once. Sample: PBMCs. The receptors originated from a man between 45 and 60 years old in good health and CMV-seronegative. CDR3s include the opening cysteine and the closing phenylalanine or tryptophan.

J: TRBJ1-4; V: TRBV5-1; CDR3: CASSRSGAPNEKLFF
J: TRBJ1-3; V: TRBV11-1; CDR3: CASSFVGGNTIYF
J: TRBJ2-2; V: TRBV11-3; CDR3: CASSRDSYTGELFF
J: TRBJ2-5; V: TRBV7-9; CDR3: CSSSLPPQETQYF
J: TRBJ2-7; V: TRBV6-1; CDR3: CASSVFNYGTGVYEQYF
J: TRBJ1-2; V: TRBV9; CDR3: CASSDHTGDGYTF
J: TRBJ2-3; V: TRBV27; CDR3: CASSPIGPQGIYPDTQYF
J: NA; V: TRBV5-1; CDR3: CASSLDPIFYEQYF
J: TRBJ1-2; V: TRBV5-4; CDR3: CASSLGGGFGYGYTF
J: TRBJ1-2; V: TRBV7-3; CDR3: CASSSPGASGYTF
J: TRBJ2-6; V: TRBV6-5; CDR3: CASSSRTLWANVLTF
J: TRBJ1-5; V: TRBV6-1; CDR3: CASSAVTAKSQPQHF
J: TRBJ1-6; V: TRBV6-5; CDR3: CASTGSVSNSPLHF